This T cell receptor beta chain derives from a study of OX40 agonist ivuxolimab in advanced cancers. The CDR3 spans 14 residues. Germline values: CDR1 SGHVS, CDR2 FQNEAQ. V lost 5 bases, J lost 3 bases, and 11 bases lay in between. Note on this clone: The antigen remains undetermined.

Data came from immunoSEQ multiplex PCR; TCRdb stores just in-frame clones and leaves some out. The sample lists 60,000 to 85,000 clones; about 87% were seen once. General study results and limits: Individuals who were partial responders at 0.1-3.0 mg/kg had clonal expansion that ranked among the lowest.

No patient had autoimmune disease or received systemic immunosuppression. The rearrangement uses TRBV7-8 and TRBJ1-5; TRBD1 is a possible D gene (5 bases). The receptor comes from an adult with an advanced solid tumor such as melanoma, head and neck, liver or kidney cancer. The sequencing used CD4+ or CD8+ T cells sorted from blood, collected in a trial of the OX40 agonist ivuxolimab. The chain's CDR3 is CASSGGVTNQPQHF. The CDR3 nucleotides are TGTGCCAGCAGCGGAGGGGTGACCAATCAGCCCCAGCATTTT.